This TCR beta chain originates from a study of cytomegalovirus exposure and HLA in healthy donors. Study in general: An early data release held tens of millions of unique TCRs from HLA-typed donors. The study's findings and limits: In a later analysis, at a false discovery rate of 0.05, under 20,000 TCR beta sequences were associated with HLA alleles. A later analysis found common viral pathogens apparently linked to several of the most significant clusters.

V was shortened by 7 bases and J by 3 bases, with 12 bases between the two germline ends. CDR1 and CDR2 (germline): SGHVS, FQNEAQ. The CDR3 extends over 13 amino acids. Remarks on this clone: The antigen is not known.

13 Jbeta primers and 60 Vbeta primers were used for the PCR. In the authors' methods: About 11 million of the approximately 80 million unique TCR beta chains counted in a later analysis were shared. Here immunoSEQ multiplex PCR was the method, and the copy in TCRdb shows in-frame clones only, minus some. V and J calls and clone size are given by that table; D and trimming were obtained from the DNA. In the table there are 100,000 to 150,000 clones, around 80% of which are singletons. The rearrangement joins TRBV7-8 to TRBJ1-1; possible D gene TRBD1, 5 bases. The sequenced sample was PBMCs. The clonotype originates from a man younger than 40 in good health and CMV-seropositive. CDR3 nucleotide sequence: TGTGCCAGCACCAGGGTAATGGACACTGAAGCTTTCTTT. Encoded protein: CASTRVMDTEAFF.